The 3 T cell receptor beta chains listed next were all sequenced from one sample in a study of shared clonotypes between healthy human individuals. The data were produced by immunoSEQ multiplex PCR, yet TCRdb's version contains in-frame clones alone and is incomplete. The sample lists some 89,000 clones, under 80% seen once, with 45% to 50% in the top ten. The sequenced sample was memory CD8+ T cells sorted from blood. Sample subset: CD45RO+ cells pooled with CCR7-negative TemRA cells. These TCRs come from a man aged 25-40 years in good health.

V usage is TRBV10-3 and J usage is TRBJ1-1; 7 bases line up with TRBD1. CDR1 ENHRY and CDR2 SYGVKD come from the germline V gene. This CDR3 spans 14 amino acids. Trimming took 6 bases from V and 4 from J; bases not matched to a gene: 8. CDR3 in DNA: TGTGCCATCAGAGGGGGGGAGGGGGCCACTGAAGCTTTCTTT. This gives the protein CAIRGGEGATEAFF.

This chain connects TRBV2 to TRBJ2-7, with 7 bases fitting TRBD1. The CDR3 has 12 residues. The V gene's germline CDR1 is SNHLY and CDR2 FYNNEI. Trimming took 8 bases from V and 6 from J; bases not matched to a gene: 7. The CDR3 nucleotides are TGTGCCAGCGCCACAGGGGCGCTCGAGCAGTACTTC. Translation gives CASATGALEQYF.

In DNA form, the CDR3 reads TGCGCCAGCAGCTCGGGGACAGGGAGTTATTCTAACTATGGCTACACCTTC. Translating it yields CASSSGTGSYSNYGYTF. J is TRBJ1-2 and V is TRBV5-1; 9 bases are shared with TRBD1. V gave up 3 bases and J gave up 0 bases; unmatched junction bases: 9. CDR3 length equals 17 residues. Germline lookup yields CDR1 SGHRS and CDR2 YFSETQ.